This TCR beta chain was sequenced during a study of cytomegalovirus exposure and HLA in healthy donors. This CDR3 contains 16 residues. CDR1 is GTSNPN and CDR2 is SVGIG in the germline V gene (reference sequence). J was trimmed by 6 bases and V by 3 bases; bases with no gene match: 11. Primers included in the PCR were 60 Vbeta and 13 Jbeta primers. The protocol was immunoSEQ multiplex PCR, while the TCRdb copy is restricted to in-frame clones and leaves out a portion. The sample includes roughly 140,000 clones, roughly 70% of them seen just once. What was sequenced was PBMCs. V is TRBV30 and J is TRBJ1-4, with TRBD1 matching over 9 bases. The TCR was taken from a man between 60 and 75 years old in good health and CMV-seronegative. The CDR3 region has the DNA TGTGCCTGGAGGCCCTTTGTCAGACAGGGGGATGAAAAACTGTTTTTT. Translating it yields CAWRPFVRQGDEKLFF.